These T cell receptor beta chains were read from a single sample in a study of cytomegalovirus exposure and HLA in healthy donors. Generated by immunoSEQ multiplex PCR, the TCRdb table keeps only in-frame clones and is missing some. The data show tens of thousands of clones, around 78% seen once. Sequencing was performed on PBMCs. The receptors come from a female donor in good health and CMV-seronegative. CDR3s include the opening cysteine and the closing phenylalanine or tryptophan. Each record gives: V gene, D gene, J gene, clone size, CDR3 DNA, CDR3 protein. D genes are given only for firm matches. The size of a clone is reported for some rows only, either as once, few or many, or as a class for expanded clones.

>TRBV6-6|NA|TRBJ1-2|NA
TGTGCCAGCAGCAGCCTCGTGGACAGAGACTTAGGCTACACCTTC
CASSSLVDRDLGYTF
>TRBV27|TRBD1|TRBJ1-2|NA
TGTGCCAGCAGTTGGGCGGGACAGGGAGTCTACACCTTC
CASSWAGQGVYTF
>TRBV4-1|NA|TRBJ2-2|NA
TGCGCCAGCAGCCAAGTCTTCCAGGGGGGCACCGGGGAGCTGTTTTTT
CASSQVFQGGTGELFF
>TRBV2|NA|TRBJ2-2|NA
TGTGCTAGCATGATGACCCAGGGGTCAAGGGAGCTGTTTTTT
CASMMTQGSRELFF
>TRBV4-1|NA|TRBJ2-5|NA
TGCGCCAGCAGCCCCGGACTTCAAGAGACCCAGTACTTC
CASSPGLQETQYF
>TRBV4-1|NA|TRBJ2-7|few
TGCGCCAGCAGCCACGTAGTAGCTGAAGACTACGAGCAGTACTTC
CASSHVVAEDYEQYF
>TRBV6-5|TRBD1|TRBJ1-1|NA
TGTGCCAGCAGCCTTCAGGGGGCGCTTCCAGCTTTCTTT
CASSLQGALPAFF
>TRBV11-3|NA|TRBJ2-3|NA
TGTGCCAGCAGCCCGACAGGAACGGACCACGCAGATACGCAGTATTTT
CASSPTGTDHADTQYF
>TRBV29-1|TRBD1|TRBJ2-1|NA
TGCAGCTCGGACAGGGGCAAGTACAATGAGCAGTTCTTC
CSSDRGKYNEQFF
>TRBV4-3|NA|TRBJ1-5|NA
TGCGCCAGCAGCCAATCTTCTCTAGATTTCAATAGCAATCAGCCCCAGCATTTT
CASSQSSLDFNSNQPQHF
>TRBV11-1|NA|TRBJ1-2|few
TGTGCCAGCAGCAAGGACAGTAACTATGGCTACACCTTC
CASSKDSNYGYTF
>TRBV5-1|TRBD1|TRBJ1-4|NA
TGCGCCAGCAGCTTGGGACAGGGTAATGAAAAACTGTTTTTT
CASSLGQGNEKLFF
>TRBV6-4|TRBD2|TRBJ2-2|NA
TGTGCCAGCAGTGCCCTAGCGGGGGACACCGGGGAGCTGTTTTTT
CASSALAGDTGELFF
>TRBV2|TRBD1|TRBJ2-7|NA
TGTGCCAGCACTACCCAGGGGGCGGGCTACGAGCAGTACTTC
CASTTQGAGYEQYF
>TRBV7-9|NA|TRBJ1-5|NA
TGTGCCAGCAGCCCTCCCGATCAGCCCCAGCATTTT
CASSPPDQPQHF
>TRBV13|TRBD1|TRBJ1-6|NA
TGTGCCAGCAGCCAGGGGGGACAGGGGACCTATAATTCACCCCTCCACTTT
CASSQGGQGTYNSPLHF
>TRBV6-1|TRBD2|TRBJ2-3|NA
TGTGCCAGCAGTGAACTAGCGGGGGGGCCAGATACGCAGTATTTT
CASSELAGGPDTQYF
>TRBV6-1|NA|TRBJ1-2|medium-sized
TGTGCCAGCAGTGAGCCTGGGACACCCACCCCCTATGGCTACACCTTC
CASSEPGTPTPYGYTF
>TRBV5-1|NA|TRBJ1-6|NA
TGCGCCAGCAGCTTGACCGAGAGCTCCTATAATTCACCCCTCCACTTT
CASSLTESSYNSPLHF
>TRBV7-2|TRBD2|TRBJ2-4|NA
TGTGCCAGCAGCTTAGCCGGGACTAGCGGCACAAACATTCAGTACTTC
CASSLAGTSGTNIQYF
>TRBV6-5|TRBD1|TRBJ1-1|NA
TGTGCCAGCAGCCAGGGACAGAAAAACACTGAAGCTTTCTTT
CASSQGQKNTEAFF
>TRBV7-9|NA|TRBJ2-1|NA
TGTGCCAGCAGCTTAGTTCCGCAGGGCTCAAGGGAAAGGCAGTTCTTC
CASSLVPQGSRERQFF
>TRBV11-2|TRBD2|TRBJ2-1|NA
TGTGCCAGCAGCCTTAGCGGGGGGGCCTACAATGAGCAGTTCTTC
CASSLSGGAYNEQFF
>TRBV7-3|NA|TRBJ1-2|NA
TGTGCCAGCAGCTCGGGCGGCGGGGACTATGGCTACACCTTC
CASSSGGGDYGYTF
>TRBV10-3|NA|TRBJ1-6|few
TGTGCCATCAGTGAGTTCCAGGGTTATTCACCCCTCCACTTT
CAISEFQGYSPLHF
>TRBV27|NA|TRBJ1-2|NA
TGTGCCAGCAGTTTTGTGTCAGCGGTTTCCAGCTATGGCTACACCTTC
CASSFVSAVSSYGYTF
>TRBV19|NA|TRBJ1-1|NA
TGTGCCACCCAGAGGACAGAGAACACTGAAGCTTTCTTT
CATQRTENTEAFF
>TRBV4-2|TRBD1|TRBJ1-2|NA
TGTGCCAGCAGCCAACTGGGACAGCCCTATGGCTACACCTTC
CASSQLGQPYGYTF
>TRBV9|NA|TRBJ2-6|NA
TGTGCCAGCAGCGTGGTGGGGAGCTCTGGGGCCAACGTCCTGACTTTC
CASSVVGSSGANVLTF
>TRBV30|NA|TRBJ1-1|NA
TGTGCCTGGAGTGTACAAAGTGAAGCTTTCTTT
CAWSVQSEAFF
>TRBV9|NA|TRBJ2-5|NA
TGTGCCAGCAGCGTAGGGAACGGGGAACTCCAAGAGACCCAGTACTTC
CASSVGNGELQETQYF
>TRBV4-3|NA|TRBJ1-2|NA
TGCGCCAGCAGCCAAGATACAGGGACCTATGGCTACACCTTC
CASSQDTGTYGYTF
>TRBV9|TRBD2|TRBJ2-3|once
TGTGCCAGCAGCGTAGGAGGGACTAGCGGGGGGTTCAGCACAGGTACGCAGTATTTT
CASSVGGTSGGFSTGTQYF
>TRBV27|TRBD1|TRBJ1-1|few
TGTGCCAGCAGTCGGACAGGGGGCTTGGGTGAAGCTTTCTTT
CASSRTGGLGEAFF
>TRBV7-9|NA|TRBJ2-7|NA
TGTGCCAGCAGCCCTTGGTCGAGCGAGCAGTACTTC
CASSPWSSEQYF
>TRBV2|NA|TRBJ2-7|few
TGTGCCAGCCGCGACAGGAGTGAGCAGTACTTC
CASRDRSEQYF
>TRBV5-1|NA|TRBJ2-3|NA
TGCGCCAGCAGCTTGGCGGACAGCACGGATACGCAGTATTTT
CASSLADSTDTQYF
>TRBV19|NA|TRBJ1-6|NA
TGTGCCAGTAACCGGGGCTATAATTCACCCCTCCACTTT
CASNRGYNSPLHF
>TRBV9|NA|TRBJ1-1|NA
TGTGCCAGCAGCGTAGGGGCAGCCATGAACACTGAAGCTTTCTTT
CASSVGAAMNTEAFF
>TRBV2|TRBD1|TRBJ1-3|NA
TGTGCCAGCAGGGGGACAGGGGGAAACACCATATATTTT
CASRGTGGNTIYF
>TRBV7-9|NA|TRBJ1-1|NA
TGTGCCAGCAGCACGGGCGGGGTAGGGAACACTGAAGCTTTCTTT
CASSTGGVGNTEAFF
>TRBV4-2|TRBD2|TRBJ2-1|NA
TGTGCCAGCAGCCTCCTACCTAGCGGGGGGGCGGTTGAGCAGTTCTTC
CASSLLPSGGAVEQFF
>TRBV27|NA|TRBJ1-1|NA
TGTGCCAGCAGGGAAGGGGAATGGGGCACTGAAGCTTTCTTT
CASREGEWGTEAFF
>TRBV19|TRBD1|TRBJ1-5|NA
TGTGCCAGCCGGGACAGTAGTCAGCCCCAGCATTTT
CASRDSSQPQHF
>TRBV2|TRBD2|TRBJ2-7|once
TGTGCCAGCAGTAGCAGCGGGGGGGCCTCCCGGGAGCAGTACTTC
CASSSSGGASREQYF
>TRBV4-3|NA|TRBJ2-7|NA
TGCGCCAGCAGCCAAGTCAGGTCCTACGAGCAGTACTTC
CASSQVRSYEQYF
>TRBV19|TRBD1|TRBJ1-1|NA
TGTGCCAGTAGTATAGGGGACAGGGGGCTCACTGAAGCTTTCTTT
CASSIGDRGLTEAFF
>TRBV4-1|TRBD1|TRBJ1-5|NA
TGCGCCAGCAGCCAAGTCGGCAGGGGGAATCAGCCCCAGCATTTT
CASSQVGRGNQPQHF
>TRBV10-3|NA|TRBJ2-1|NA
TGTGCCATCAGTGGGGGCTCTGAAGGGTATGAGCAGTTCTTC
CAISGGSEGYEQFF
>TRBV19|NA|TRBJ1-5|few
TGTGCCAGTAGTATGGAGGGGCTCCATGGCAATCAGCCCCAGCATTTT
CASSMEGLHGNQPQHF
>TRBV6-5|TRBD1|TRBJ2-1|NA
TGTGCCAGCAGCCGGGACAGGGTCTACAATGAGCAGTTCTTC
CASSRDRVYNEQFF
>TRBV7-2|NA|TRBJ1-3|once
TGTGCCAGCAGCCCCTTCAGCCGGGGCACCATATATTTT
CASSPFSRGTIYF
>TRBV2|TRBD1|TRBJ1-2|NA
TGTGCCAGCGACCTGACAGGGCGAAACTATGGCTACACCTTC
CASDLTGRNYGYTF
>TRBV11-2|TRBD1|TRBJ1-6|few
TGTGCCAGCAGCGCTGGGCTGACAGGGGGCTTTTCACCCCTCCACTTT
CASSAGLTGGFSPLHF
>TRBV7-6|NA|TRBJ1-5|NA
TGTGCCAGCAGCTATAAGTTTCGTGTTGGGCAGGTCGATCAGCCCCAGCATTTT
CASSYKFRVGQVDQPQHF
>TRBV30|NA|TRBJ1-4|NA
TGTGCCTGGAACCCTGAGATGCGGGAAAAACTGTTTTTT
CAWNPEMREKLFF
>TRBV19|NA|TRBJ1-5|NA
TGTGCCAGTAGTATAGAAGGGGGTCAGCCCCAGCATTTT
CASSIEGGQPQHF